These T cell receptor beta chains were read from a single sample in a study of T cell repertoires in cytomegalovirus infection. Antigen specificity for these receptors is unknown. MiXCR, applied by TCRdb to the reads, yields one record per CDR3 protein. The sample yields 44,000 or so distinct CDR3 sequences, about a fifth seen once. Material: CD8+ T cells from cultured PBMCs, obtained from culture after CMV antigen stimulation. These receptors came from a human donor in good health (CMV status not recorded). Some clones in this sample may be carry-over from other donors' samples. Each CDR3 is given with its conserved first and last residue. The order of the fields is J gene, D gene, V gene, clone size, CDR3 length, CDR3 protein, CDR3 DNA. The D gene is left open where the match is weak. Not every row has a clone size; where given, it reads once, few, many or a size class.

TRBJ2-7 | - | TRBV7-2 | few | 14 | CASSLGSGPYEQYF | TGTGCCAGCAGCTTAGGGTCAGGCCCCTACGAGCAGTACTTC
TRBJ2-3 | - | TRBV2 | - | 10 | CARNTDTQYF | TGTGCCAGAAACACAGATACGCAGTATTTT
TRBJ2-1 | - | TRBV7-6 | - | 16 | CASSPMTTSSNNEQFF | TGTGCCAGCAGCCCTATGACTACATCGAGTAACAATGAGCAGTTCTTC
TRBJ2-1 | - | TRBV7-8 | many | 13 | CASSLGRSDEQFF | TGTGCCAGCAGCTTAGGGCGGTCGGATGAGCAGTTCTTC
TRBJ1-6 | TRBD1 | TRBV5-6 | - | 16 | CASSQDRGQDNSPLHF | TGTGCCAGCAGCCAAGACAGGGGGCAGGATAATTCACCCCTCCACTTT
TRBJ2-1 | - | TRBV6-2/TRBV6-3 | - | 15 | CASRPTLIEFNEQFF | TGTGCCAGCAGACCTACATTGATTGAATTCAATGAGCAGTTCTTC
TRBJ1-6 | - | TRBV12-3/TRBV12-4 | - | 16 | CASRSPDGRFRSPLHF | TGTGCCAGCAGGTCCCCGGACGGGCGGTTTCGGTCACCCCTCCACTTT
TRBJ1-3 | - | TRBV30 | - | 15 | CAWSVLREGPPAIYF | TGTGCCTGGAGTGTACTAAGGGAAGGACCACCCGCCATATATTTT
TRBJ2-1 | - | TRBV4-1 | - | 14 | CASSQAMAPNEQFF | TGCGCCAGCAGCCAAGCAATGGCACCCAATGAGCAGTTCTTC
TRBJ1-1 | - | TRBV10-3 | few | 12 | CAISEPPDEAFF | TGTGCCATCAGTGAGCCGCCAGATGAAGCTTTCTTT
TRBJ1-5 | TRBD1 | TRBV6-1 | - | 13 | CASGTGEYQPQHF | TGTGCCAGCGGGACAGGGGAATATCAGCCCCAGCATTTT
TRBJ2-7 | - | TRBV29-1 | few | 12 | CSVFKGSYEQYF | TGCAGCGTTTTCAAGGGCTCCTACGAGCAGTACTTC
TRBJ2-5 | - | TRBV11-2 | - | 13 | CASSWRETETQYF | TGTGCCAGCAGCTGGAGGGAGACGGAGACCCAGTACTTC
TRBJ2-1 | - | TRBV28 | - | 15 | CASSSIADRDHEQFF | TGTGCCAGCAGTTCAATTGCGGACCGGGACCATGAGCAGTTCTTC
TRBJ2-7 | - | TRBV11-2 | - | 14 | CASSSSGTTYEQYF | TGTGCCAGCAGCTCCTCCGGGACAACCTACGAGCAGTACTTC
TRBJ1-4 | - | TRBV7-6 | few | 15 | CASSPRDIGNEKLFF | TGTGCCAGCAGCCCCCGGGACATCGGTAATGAAAAACTGTTTTTT
TRBJ2-2 | - | TRBV10-3 | - | 13 | CAISGGNTGELFF | TGTGCCATCAGCGGGGGTAACACCGGGGAGCTGTTTTTT
TRBJ1-5 | - | TRBV7-2 | - | 14 | CASNVYNSNQPQHF | TGTGCCAGCAACGTCTATAATAGCAATCAGCCCCAGCATTTT
TRBJ2-7 | - | TRBV6-5 | - | 17 | CASSYSRTAEYWYEQYF | TGTGCCAGCAGTTACTCGAGGACGGCGGAGTACTGGTACGAGCAGTACTTC
TRBJ2-3 | - | TRBV28 | few | 14 | CASSFERWEDTQYF | TGTGCCAGCAGTTTCGAGCGATGGGAAGATACGCAGTATTTT
TRBJ1-5 | - | TRBV20-1 | few | 13 | CSASLVSNQPQHF | TGCAGTGCTAGTTTGGTATCCAATCAGCCCCAGCATTTT
TRBJ2-3 | TRBD2 | TRBV7-6 | - | 14 | CASSLLGGKDTQYF | TGTGCCAGCAGCCTCCTGGGGGGGAAGGATACGCAGTATTTT
TRBJ1-1 | - | TRBV6-2/TRBV6-3 | few | 12 | CASSYSLTEAFF | TGTGCCAGCAGTTACTCTCTGACTGAAGCTTTCTTT
TRBJ2-7 | - | TRBV7-9 | few | 14 | CASSSAGARYEQYF | TGTGCCAGCAGCTCAGCAGGGGCCCGCTACGAGCAGTACTTC
TRBJ2-5 | - | TRBV6-5 | many | 15 | CASSYSEGAGETQYF | TGTGCCAGCAGTTACTCGGAAGGGGCCGGGGAGACCCAGTACTTC
TRBJ2-7 | TRBD1 | TRBV7-8 | few | 15 | CASSYTGGEDYEQYF | TGTGCCAGCAGCTACACAGGGGGAGAGGACTACGAGCAGTACTTC